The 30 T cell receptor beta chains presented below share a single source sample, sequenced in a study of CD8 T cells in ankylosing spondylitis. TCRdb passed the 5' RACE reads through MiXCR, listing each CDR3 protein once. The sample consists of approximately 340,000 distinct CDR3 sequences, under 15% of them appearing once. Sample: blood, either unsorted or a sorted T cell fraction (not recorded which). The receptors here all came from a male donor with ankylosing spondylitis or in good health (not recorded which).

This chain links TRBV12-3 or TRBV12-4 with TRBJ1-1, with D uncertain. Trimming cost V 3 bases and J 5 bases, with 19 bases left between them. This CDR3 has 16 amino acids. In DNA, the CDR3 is TGTGCCAGCAGTTTCGATGGAGGAGGTATAACGACTGAAGCTTTCTTT. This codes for CASSFDGGGITTEAFF.

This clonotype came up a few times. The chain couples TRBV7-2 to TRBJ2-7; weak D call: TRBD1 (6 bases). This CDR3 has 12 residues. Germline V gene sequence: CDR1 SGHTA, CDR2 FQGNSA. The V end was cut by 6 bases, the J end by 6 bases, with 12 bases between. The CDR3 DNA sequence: TGTGCCAGCAGTCAACAGGGCGCCGAGCAGTACTTC. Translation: CASSQQGAEQYF.

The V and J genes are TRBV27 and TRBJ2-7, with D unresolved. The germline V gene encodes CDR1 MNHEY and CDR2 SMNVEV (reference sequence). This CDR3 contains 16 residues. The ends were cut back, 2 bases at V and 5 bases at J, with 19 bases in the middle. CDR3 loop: CASSLRVGSTLHEQYF. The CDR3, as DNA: TGTGCCAGCAGTTTAAGGGTAGGTTCCACTCTCCACGAGCAGTACTTC.

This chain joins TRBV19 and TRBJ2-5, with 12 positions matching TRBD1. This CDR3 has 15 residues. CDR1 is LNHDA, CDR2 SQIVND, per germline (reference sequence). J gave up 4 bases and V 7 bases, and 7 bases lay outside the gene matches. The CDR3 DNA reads TGTGCCAGTACCTCGGGACAGGGGGCACGAGAGACCCAGTACTTC. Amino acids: CASTSGQGARETQYF.

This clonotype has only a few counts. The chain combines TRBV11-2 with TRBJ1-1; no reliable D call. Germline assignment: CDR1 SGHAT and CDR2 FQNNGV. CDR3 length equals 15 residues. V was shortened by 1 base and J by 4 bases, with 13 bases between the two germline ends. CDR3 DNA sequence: TGTGCCAGCAGCTTAGGTGTCGTGCTGAGCACTGAAGCTTTCTTT. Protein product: CASSLGVVLSTEAFF.

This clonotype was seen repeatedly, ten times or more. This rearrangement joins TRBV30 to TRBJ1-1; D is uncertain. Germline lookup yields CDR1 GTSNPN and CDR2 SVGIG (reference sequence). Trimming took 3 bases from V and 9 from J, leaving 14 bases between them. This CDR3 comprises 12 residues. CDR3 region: CAWSQIEGKAFF. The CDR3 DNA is TGTGCCTGGAGCCAAATAGAGGGCAAAGCTTTCTTT.

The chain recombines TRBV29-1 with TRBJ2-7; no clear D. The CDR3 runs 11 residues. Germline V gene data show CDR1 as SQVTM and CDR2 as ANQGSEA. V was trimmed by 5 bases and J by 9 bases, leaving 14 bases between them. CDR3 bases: TGCAGCGTTTTCACCCAAGAGAGGCAGTACTTC. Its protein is CSVFTQERQYF.

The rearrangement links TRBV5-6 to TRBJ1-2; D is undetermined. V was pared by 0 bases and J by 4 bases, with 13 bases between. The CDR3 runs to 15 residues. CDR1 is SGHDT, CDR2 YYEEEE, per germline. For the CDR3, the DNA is TGTGCCAGCAGCTTGGCGCCCGGCAGCCCCTATGGCTACACCTTC. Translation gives CASSLAPGSPYGYTF.

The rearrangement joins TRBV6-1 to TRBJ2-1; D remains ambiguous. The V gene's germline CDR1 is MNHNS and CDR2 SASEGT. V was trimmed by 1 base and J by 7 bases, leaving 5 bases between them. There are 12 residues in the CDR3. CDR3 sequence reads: CASSEVRNEQFF. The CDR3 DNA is TGTGCCAGCAGTGAAGTAAGGAATGAGCAGTTCTTC.

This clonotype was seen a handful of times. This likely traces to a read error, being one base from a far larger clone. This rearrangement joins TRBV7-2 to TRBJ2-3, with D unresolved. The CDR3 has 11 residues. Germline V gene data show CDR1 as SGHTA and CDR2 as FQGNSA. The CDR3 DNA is TGTGCCAGCAGCTCCACAAATACGCAGTATTTT. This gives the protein CASSSTNTQYF.

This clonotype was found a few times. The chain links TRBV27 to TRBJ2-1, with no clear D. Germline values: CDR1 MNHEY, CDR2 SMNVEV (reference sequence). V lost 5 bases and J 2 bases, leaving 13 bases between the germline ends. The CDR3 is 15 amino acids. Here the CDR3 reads CASSPWSKPYNEQFF. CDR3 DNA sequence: TGTGCCAGCAGTCCTTGGTCAAAGCCCTACAATGAGCAGTTCTTC.

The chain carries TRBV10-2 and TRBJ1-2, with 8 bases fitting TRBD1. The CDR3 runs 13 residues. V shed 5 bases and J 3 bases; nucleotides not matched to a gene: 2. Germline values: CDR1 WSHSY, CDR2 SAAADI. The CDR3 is CASSKTGDYGYTF. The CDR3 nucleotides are TGCGCCAGCAGTAAGACAGGGGACTATGGCTACACCTTC.

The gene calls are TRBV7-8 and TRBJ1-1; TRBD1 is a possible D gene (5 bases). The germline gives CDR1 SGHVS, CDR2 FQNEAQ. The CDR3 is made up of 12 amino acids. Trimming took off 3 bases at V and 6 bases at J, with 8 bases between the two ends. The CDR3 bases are TGTGCCAGCAGCTTTTGGGGGGCTGAAGCTTTCTTT. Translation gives CASSFWGAEAFF.

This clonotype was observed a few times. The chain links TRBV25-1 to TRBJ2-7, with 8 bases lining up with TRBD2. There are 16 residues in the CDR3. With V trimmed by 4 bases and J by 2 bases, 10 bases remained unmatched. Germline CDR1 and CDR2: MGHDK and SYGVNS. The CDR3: CASSAARGGKTYEQYF. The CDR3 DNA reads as TGTGCCAGCAGTGCCGCCCGGGGGGGAAAAACCTACGAGCAGTACTTC.

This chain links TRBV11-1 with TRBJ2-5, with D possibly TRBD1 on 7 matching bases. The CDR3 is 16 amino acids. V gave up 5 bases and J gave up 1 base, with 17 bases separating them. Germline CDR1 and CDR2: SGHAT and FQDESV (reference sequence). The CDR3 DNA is TGTGCCAGCAGCCCCCTGCGGGGACAGTTCCAAGAGACCCAGTACTTC. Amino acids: CASSPLRGQFQETQYF.

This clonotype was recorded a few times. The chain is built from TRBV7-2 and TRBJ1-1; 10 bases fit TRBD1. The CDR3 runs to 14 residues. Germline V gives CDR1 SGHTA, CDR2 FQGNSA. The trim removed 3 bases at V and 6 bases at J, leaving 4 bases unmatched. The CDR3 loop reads CASSFRDRGAEAFF. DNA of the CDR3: TGTGCCAGCAGCTTCCGGGACAGGGGTGCTGAAGCTTTCTTT.

CDR3: CASSQDPGGRGQPQHF. As DNA, the CDR3 is TGTGCCAGCAGCCAAGATCCTGGGGGGAGAGGTCAGCCCCAGCATTTT. V usage is TRBV3-1 and J usage is TRBJ1-5; D might be TRBD1 (5 bases). The CDR3 is 16 amino acids. V was shortened by 0 bases and J by 6 bases, with 15 bases between the two germline ends. The V gene's germline CDR1 is LGHDT and CDR2 YNNKEL (reference sequence).

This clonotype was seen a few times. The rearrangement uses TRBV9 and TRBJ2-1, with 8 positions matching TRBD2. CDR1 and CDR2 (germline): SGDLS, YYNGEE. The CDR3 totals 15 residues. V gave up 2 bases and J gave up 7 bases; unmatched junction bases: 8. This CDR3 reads CASSVGSGEWNEQFF. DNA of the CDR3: TGTGCCAGCAGCGTGGGTAGCGGGGAGTGGAATGAGCAGTTCTTC.

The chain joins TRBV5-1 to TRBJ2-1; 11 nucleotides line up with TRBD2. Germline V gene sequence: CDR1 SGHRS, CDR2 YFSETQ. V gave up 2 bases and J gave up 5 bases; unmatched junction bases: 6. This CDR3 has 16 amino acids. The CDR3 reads CASSLLAGDRNNEQFF. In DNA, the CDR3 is TGCGCCAGCAGCTTACTAGCGGGAGACCGAAACAATGAGCAGTTCTTC.

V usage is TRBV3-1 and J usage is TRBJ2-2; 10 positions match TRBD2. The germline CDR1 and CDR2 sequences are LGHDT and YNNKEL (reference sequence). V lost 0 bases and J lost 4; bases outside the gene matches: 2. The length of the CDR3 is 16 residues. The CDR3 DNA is TGTGCCAGCAGCCAAGATGGACTAGCGGTCACCGGGGAGCTGTTTTTT. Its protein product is CASSQDGLAVTGELFF.

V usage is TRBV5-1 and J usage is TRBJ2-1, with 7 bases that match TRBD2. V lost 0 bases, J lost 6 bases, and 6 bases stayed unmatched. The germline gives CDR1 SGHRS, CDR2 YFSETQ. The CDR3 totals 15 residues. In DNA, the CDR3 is TGCGCCAGCAGCTTGGCGGGGACTACCCTCAATGAGCAGTTCTTC. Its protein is CASSLAGTTLNEQFF.

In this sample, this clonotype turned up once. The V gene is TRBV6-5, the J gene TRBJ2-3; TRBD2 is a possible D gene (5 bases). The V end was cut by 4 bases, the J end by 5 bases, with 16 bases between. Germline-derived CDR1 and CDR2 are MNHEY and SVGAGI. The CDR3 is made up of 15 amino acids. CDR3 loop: CASSSRRGLGDTQYF. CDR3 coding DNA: TGTGCCAGCAGTTCCCGGCGAGGGCTCGGAGATACGCAGTATTTT.

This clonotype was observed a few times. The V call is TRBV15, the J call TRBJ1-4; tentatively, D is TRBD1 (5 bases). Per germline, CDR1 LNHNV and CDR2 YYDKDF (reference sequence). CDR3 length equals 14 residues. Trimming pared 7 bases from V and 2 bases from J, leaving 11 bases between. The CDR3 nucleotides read TGTGCCACCAATGGGGGGATTACTAATGAAAAACTGTTTTTT. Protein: CATNGGITNEKLFF. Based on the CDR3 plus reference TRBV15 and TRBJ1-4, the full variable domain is DAMVIQNPRYQVTQFGKPVTLSCSQTLNHNVMYWYQQKSSQAPKLLFHYYDKDFNNEADTPDNFQSRRPNTSFCFLDIRSPGLGDTAMYLCATNGGITNEKLFFGSGTQLSVL.

CDR3 region: CAISDSGYSNSPLHF. The CDR3 coding sequence is TGTGCCATCAGTGACTCAGGGTATAGCAATTCACCCCTCCACTTT. V usage is TRBV10-3 and J usage is TRBJ1-6; possible D gene TRBD1, 5 bases. Trimming took 3 bases from V and 7 from J, leaving 13 bases between them. CDR3 length equals 15 residues. Looked up from germline, CDR1 is ENHRY and CDR2 is SYGVKD.

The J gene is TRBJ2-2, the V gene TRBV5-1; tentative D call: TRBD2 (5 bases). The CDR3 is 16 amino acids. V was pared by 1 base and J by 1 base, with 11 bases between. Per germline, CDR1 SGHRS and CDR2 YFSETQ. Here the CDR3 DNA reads TGCGCCAGCAGCTTGCGGGAAAGAAAGAACACCGGGGAGCTGTTTTTT. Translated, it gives CASSLRERKNTGELFF.

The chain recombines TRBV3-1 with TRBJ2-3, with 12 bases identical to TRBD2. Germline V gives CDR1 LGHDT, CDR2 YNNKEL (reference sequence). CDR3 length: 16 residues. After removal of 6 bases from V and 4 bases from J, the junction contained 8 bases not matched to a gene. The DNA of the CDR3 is TGTGCCAGCAGGCCTCGACTAGCGGGAGATGCAGATACGCAGTATTTT. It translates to CASRPRLAGDADTQYF.

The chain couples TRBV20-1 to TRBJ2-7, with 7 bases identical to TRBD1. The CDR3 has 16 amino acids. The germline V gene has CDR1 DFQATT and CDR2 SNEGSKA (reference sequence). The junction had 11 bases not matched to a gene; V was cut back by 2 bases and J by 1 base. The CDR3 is CSARPPRQGLSYEQYF. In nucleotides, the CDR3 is TGCAGTGCTAGACCCCCCCGACAGGGCCTTTCCTACGAGCAGTACTTC.

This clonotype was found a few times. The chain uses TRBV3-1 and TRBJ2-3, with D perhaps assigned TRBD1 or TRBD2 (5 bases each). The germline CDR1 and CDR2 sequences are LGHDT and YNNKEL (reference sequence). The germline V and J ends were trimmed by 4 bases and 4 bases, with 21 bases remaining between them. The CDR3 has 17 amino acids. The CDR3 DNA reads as TGTGCCAGCAGCCCGTACCGAGACAGTGGAGGTGCAGATACGCAGTATTTT. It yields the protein CASSPYRDSGGADTQYF.

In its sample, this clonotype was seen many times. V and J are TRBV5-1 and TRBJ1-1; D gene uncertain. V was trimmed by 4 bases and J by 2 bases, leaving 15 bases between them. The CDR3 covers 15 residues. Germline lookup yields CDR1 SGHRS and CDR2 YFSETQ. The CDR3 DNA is TGCGCCAGCAGCCCCCGGACGGACGGTAACACTGAAGCTTTCTTT. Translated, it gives CASSPRTDGNTEAFF.

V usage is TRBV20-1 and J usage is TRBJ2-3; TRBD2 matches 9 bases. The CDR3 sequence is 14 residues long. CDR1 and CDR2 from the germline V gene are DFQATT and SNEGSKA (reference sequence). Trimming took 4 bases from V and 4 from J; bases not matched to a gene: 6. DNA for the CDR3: TGCAGTGCTATTATTAGCGGGAGTGCAGATACGCAGTATTTT. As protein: CSAIISGSADTQYF.